This record looks at one T cell receptor (beta chain) sequence and its context. What it recognizes is unknown. This is likely a read error, given that the CDR3 carries no conserved phenylalanine or tryptophan at its end. The DNA is left out, because the CDR3 cannot be placed on it with certainty; the CDR3 is given as TCRdb lists it. The data derive from a study of tumor-infiltrating lymphocytes in primary liver carcinoma. Study-wide results and caveats: Only about 7.5-24% of top clones spanned all five tumor regions.

Total RNA (around 0.45 ug) served as template for TCR beta cDNA synthesis primed by a constant-region primer. Library construction for TCR beta comprised three nested multiplex PCR rounds performed with slightly modified ARM-PCR. For 10 cycles apiece, the opening two PCR rounds ran with TRBV1-TRBV30 forward primers and a C-beta reverse primer. TCRdb redid the calling of the multiplex PCR reads with MiXCR, one entry per CDR3 protein. The data hold about 200,000 distinct CDR3 sequences, with over 80% observed a single time. The CDR3 spans 15 amino acids, including both terminal residues. Germline CDR1 reads SGHNT; CDR2 reads YENEEA. The tissue used was unsorted bulk material of about 19-30 mg. RNA and DNA were co-extracted from it with the AllPrep DNA/RNA mini kit. Chronic HBV infection affected patients, none of whom had received treatment.

V gene TRBV11-3 combines with J gene TRBJ2-3; no check of the table's D call, TRBD2, against the DNA was made. The sequence came from a man aged 35 to 55 with primary liver carcinoma and hepatitis B virus infection. The specimen was tumor tissue from primary liver carcinoma. CDR3 amino acids: CASSFSGRQTDTPYL.